These 12 T cell receptor beta chains originate from one sample sequenced in a study of blood T cell repertoires in COVID-19. Profiling relied on immunoSEQ multiplex PCR, and the TCRdb table lists in-frame clones only, not all of them. The table has more than 70,000 clones, 85% to 90% seen once; the top ten hold roughly 20%. The source material was peripheral blood. The receptors were sampled from a woman of 80 years or more in a cohort sampled during active or convalescent COVID-19.

This chain connects TRBV19 to TRBJ2-4; weak D call: TRBD1 (5 bases). Germline assignment: CDR1 LNHDA and CDR2 SQIVND (reference sequence). This CDR3 spans 21 amino acids. V gave up 4 bases and J gave up 0 bases, with 28 bases separating them. This CDR3 reads CASSKGDPRAGFRLAKNIQYF. The CDR3 DNA sequence: TGTGCCAGTAGTAAAGGCGACCCCAGGGCTGGGTTTAGGTTAGCCAAAAACATTCAGTACTTC.

This sequence joins TRBV7-9 and TRBJ2-3; 10 positions match TRBD2. This CDR3 comprises 15 residues. V trimming: 5 bases; J trimming: 6 bases; junction bases outside the gene matches: 8. Germline V gene data show CDR1 as SEHNR and CDR2 as FQNEAQ (reference sequence). The CDR3 DNA follows: TGTGCCAGCAGCAGACGACTAGCGGGTGGGGATACGCAGTATTTT. Translation gives CASSRRLAGGDTQYF. The whole variable domain, remainder taken from reference TRBV7-9 and TRBJ2-3, is DTGVSQNPRHKITKRGQNVTFRCDPISEHNRLYWYRQTLGQGPEFLTYFQNEAQLEKSRLLSDRFSAERPKGSFSTLEIQRTEQGDSAMYLCASSRRLAGGDTQYFGPGTRLTVL.

V is TRBV21-1 and J is TRBJ2-5; the table assigns TRBD2, which was not confirmed against the DNA. TRBV21-1 is a listed pseudogene. CDR3 length: 19 amino acids. The CDR3 bases are TGTGCCAGCAGCAAAAGTCCAGCGGGAGGGCCCGGAAGACAAGAGACCCAGTACTTC. It is translated as CASSKSPAGGPGRQETQYF.

The chain joins TRBV3-1 (or the pseudogene TRBV3-2) to TRBJ2-2, with D uncertain. Trimming left V 2 bases short and J 0 bases short, with 7 bases between. This CDR3 comprises 15 residues. Germline lookup yields CDR1 LGHDT and CDR2 YNNKEL (reference sequence). The CDR3 nucleotides read TGTGCCAGCAGCCAAATCCTAGCGAACACCGGGGAGCTGTTTTTT. Protein: CASSQILANTGELFF.

The chain carries TRBV5-1 and TRBJ2-5; 9 bases fit TRBD1. The trim removed 3 bases at V and 5 bases at J, leaving 8 bases unmatched. Germline values: CDR1 SGHRS, CDR2 YFSETQ. There are 15 residues in the CDR3. CDR3 sequence: CASSWGTGSPETQYF. The DNA of the CDR3 is TGCGCCAGCAGCTGGGGGACAGGGTCCCCTGAGACCCAGTACTTC.

The CDR3 protein is CASSHNWGQAQETQYF. The CDR3, as DNA: TGTGCCAGCAGCCATAATTGGGGACAGGCTCAAGAGACCCAGTACTTC. This chain joins TRBV4-2 and TRBJ2-5; 8 bases fit TRBD1. Germline loops: CDR1 LGHNA, CDR2 YNFKEQ. The CDR3 is made up of 16 amino acids. Trimming at V came to 3 bases and at J to 2 bases, leaving 8 bases not matched to a gene.

CDR3 bases: TGCGCCAGCAGCTTGGACCAGAACTATGGCTACACCTTC. Translating gives CASSLDQNYGYTF. The chain employs TRBV5-1 and TRBJ1-2; D is ambiguous. Germline lookup yields CDR1 SGHRS and CDR2 YFSETQ. Deletions cut 0 bases from V and 2 bases from J, with 5 bases between. The CDR3 length is 13 residues.

A single count supports this clone. The rearrangement joins TRBV5-1 to TRBJ1-2; tentatively, D is TRBD1 (5 bases). Germline lookup yields CDR1 SGHRS and CDR2 YFSETQ. The CDR3 is made up of 14 amino acids. V was shortened by 7 bases and J by 4 bases, with 17 bases between the two germline ends. This chain's CDR3 is CASGQDGRAYGYTF. CDR3 coding DNA: TGCGCCAGCGGACAAGACGGGAGAGCCTATGGCTACACCTTC.

The DNA of the CDR3 is TGTGCCAGCTGGACAGGGAGCTCCTACAATGAGCAGTTCTTC. This gives the protein CASWTGSSYNEQFF. The V gene is TRBV6-5, the J gene TRBJ2-1; TRBD1 matches at 8 bases. V was clipped by 8 bases and J by 0 bases; unmatched bases: 3. The CDR3 length is 14 residues. Germline lookup yields CDR1 MNHEY and CDR2 SVGAGI.

The rearrangement joins TRBV30 to TRBJ1-1; 7 bases match TRBD1. Trimming took 2 bases from V and 1 from J; bases not matched to a gene: 7. The germline CDR1 and CDR2 sequences are GTSNPN and SVGIG (reference sequence). The CDR3 contains 15 residues. CDR3 DNA: TGTGCCTGGAGTCTGTCACAGGGGACGAACACTGAAGCTTTCTTT. Protein product: CAWSLSQGTNTEAFF.

The chain recombines TRBV5-8 with TRBJ2-5; 10 bases match TRBD2. After removal of 4 bases from V and 3 bases from J, the junction contained 9 bases not matched to a gene. This CDR3 has 16 residues. CDR1 and CDR2 (germline): SGHTS, YDEGEE. The CDR3 protein is CASSPGSGRAEETQYF. DNA of the CDR3: TGTGCCAGCAGCCCCGGAAGCGGGAGGGCTGAAGAGACCCAGTACTTC.

This sequence joins TRBV7-8 and TRBJ2-7; weak D call: TRBD1 (5 bases). The CDR3 sequence is 14 residues long. Deletions cut 2 bases from V and 5 bases from J, with 13 bases between. CDR1 and CDR2 from the germline V gene are SGHVS and FQNEAQ. The CDR3 DNA reads TGTGCCAGCAGCTTAAGGGGTCGGGTCGACGAGCAGTACTTC. Its protein product is CASSLRGRVDEQYF.